Following are 25 T cell receptor beta chains from one sample sequenced in a study of blood T cell repertoires in COVID-19. Generated by immunoSEQ multiplex PCR, the TCRdb table keeps only in-frame clones and is missing some. The profile shows about 230,000 clones, around 83% of them singletons. The sequencing sample was made of peripheral blood. These receptors were taken from a man in his forties with acute or convalescent COVID-19.

For the CDR3, the DNA is TGCAGCGTTCGGAAGGGGGCAAGTGAGCAGTACTTC. It encodes CSVRKGASEQYF. This chain links TRBV29-1 with TRBJ2-7, with TRBD1 matching over 7 bases. CDR1 is SQVTM and CDR2 is ANQGSEA in the germline V gene. Losses at the gene ends were 5 bases for V and 7 bases for J; bases not matched to a gene: 8. This CDR3 contains 12 residues.

Notes on this clone: Other nucleotide sequences from this sample produce the same CDR3. The chain is built from TRBV25-1 and TRBJ2-3; D perhaps matches TRBD1 (5 bases). Trimming stripped 7 bases from V and 3 bases from J, with 8 bases between. CDR1 and CDR2 (germline): MGHDK, SYGVNS. This CDR3 has 12 amino acids. CDR3 residues: CASNRGTDTQYF. CDR3 nucleotide sequence: TGTGCCAGCAATAGGGGTACAGATACGCAGTATTTT.

The chain carries TRBV30 and TRBJ2-1, with D possibly matching TRBD2 (5 bases). Germline values: CDR1 GTSNPN, CDR2 SVGIG (reference sequence). The V gene lost 0 bases and the J gene lost 8 bases, with 8 bases spanning the gap. The CDR3 runs to 12 residues. The CDR3 DNA reads as TGTGCCTGGAGTGTACGAGGGCATGAGCAGTTCTTC. It specifies CAWSVRGHEQFF.

V usage is TRBV2 and J usage is TRBJ1-3, with D uncertain. The germline V gene has CDR1 SNHLY and CDR2 FYNNEI. V lost 1 base and J lost 7, with 11 bases in between. CDR3 size: 14 residues. The CDR3 bases are TGTGCCAGCAGTGAAGAGACCTGGCGGAACACCATATATTTT. Protein: CASSEETWRNTIYF.

This clone was seen a single time. V and J are TRBV9 and TRBJ2-5, with TRBD2 as a possible D gene (5 bases). V dropped 0 bases and J dropped 5 bases, with 11 bases sitting between them. The CDR3 length is 14 residues. Germline V lookup: CDR1 SGDLS, CDR2 YYNGEE. CDR3 region: CASSVDRGKETQYF. CDR3 coding DNA: TGTGCCAGCAGCGTAGATCGGGGTAAGGAGACCCAGTACTTC.

The chain has TRBV10-3 and TRBJ1-1; 8 bases map to TRBD1. Germline V gene data show CDR1 as ENHRY and CDR2 as SYGVKD. CDR3 length: 15 residues. With V trimmed by 3 bases and J by 5 bases, 8 bases remained unmatched. As DNA, the CDR3 is TGTGCCATCAGTGAATCCGGACAGGGTTATACTGAAGCTTTCTTT. Translating it yields CAISESGQGYTEAFF.

The chain recombines TRBV4-2 with TRBJ1-2; 7 bases line up with TRBD1. Germline trimming cut 2 bases from V and 3 bases from J; bases unmatched to any gene: 9. The CDR3 is 16 amino acids. CDR1 is LGHNA, CDR2 YNFKEQ, per germline. The CDR3 is CASSQSGGPGHYGYTF. In DNA form, the CDR3 reads TGTGCCAGCAGCCAATCAGGGGGTCCGGGCCACTATGGCTACACCTTC.

This clone appeared a few times. The chain is built from TRBV27 and TRBJ1-2; D call uncertain. V was shortened by 6 bases and J by 0 bases, with 17 bases between the two germline ends. Germline V gives CDR1 MNHEY, CDR2 SMNVEV (reference sequence). The CDR3 contains 16 residues. CDR3 amino acids: CASSGAWRDPNYGYTF. The CDR3 region has the DNA TGTGCCAGCAGCGGTGCGTGGAGAGATCCTAACTATGGCTACACCTTC.

This sequence joins TRBV5-1 and TRBJ1-2; D is unresolved. V was clipped by 0 bases and J by 11 bases, with 20 bases between them. The CDR3 extends over 15 amino acids. Per germline, CDR1 SGHRS and CDR2 YFSETQ. CDR3 in DNA: TGCGCCAGCAGCTTGGCCTTGGGCGCGAGCTCCAATTACACCTTC. It yields the protein CASSLALGASSNYTF.

The chain recombines TRBV2 with TRBJ1-1, with 7 bases matching TRBD1. Germline values: CDR1 SNHLY, CDR2 FYNNEI. The ends lost 7 bases at V and 1 base at J; junction bases unmatched: 12. The CDR3 runs 16 residues. CDR3 coding DNA: TGTGCCAGCAAAAGTCGACAGGGTCGAGGGAACACTGAAGCTTTCTTT. Translation gives CASKSRQGRGNTEAFF.

This clone occurred once. This chain connects TRBV5-1 to TRBJ1-1; TRBD1 matches 8 bases. Germline V gives CDR1 SGHRS, CDR2 YFSETQ. This CDR3 has 12 residues. The junction had 0 bases not matched to a gene; V was cut back by 0 bases and J by 8 bases. The CDR3 DNA is TGCGCCAGCAGCTTGGGGGACAGGGAAGCTTTCTTT. Protein product: CASSLGDREAFF. Full variable domain (remainder filled in from reference TRBV5-1 and TRBJ1-1): KAGVTQTPRYLIKTRGQQVTLSCSPISGHRSVSWYQQTPGQGLQFLFEYFSETQRNKGNFPGRFSGRQFSNSRSEMNVSTLELGDSALYLCASSLGDREAFFGQGTRLTVV.

J is TRBJ2-2 and V is TRBV24-1; 8 bases align to TRBD2. Trimming removed 0 bases from V and 1 base from J; junction bases left unmatched: 9. The CDR3 has 19 amino acids. Looked up from germline, CDR1 is KGHDR and CDR2 is SFDVKD. The CDR3 loop reads CATSDLYERGSWNTGELFF. The CDR3 nucleotides read TGTGCCACCAGTGATTTGTACGAGCGGGGGAGCTGGAACACCGGGGAGCTGTTTTTT.

The chain employs TRBV5-6 and TRBJ1-2, with 12 bases matching TRBD1. Germline trimming cut 3 bases from V and 8 bases from J; bases unmatched to any gene: 8. There are 15 residues in the CDR3. The germline CDR1 and CDR2 sequences are SGHDT and YYEEEE. This CDR3 reads CASSSPGQGARGYTF. Here the CDR3 DNA reads TGTGCCAGCAGCTCACCGGGACAGGGGGCGCGGGGCTACACCTTC.

As concerns this clone: The same CDR3 also results from other DNA sequences found in this sample. This chain joins TRBV7-2 and TRBJ1-1; possible D gene TRBD1, 5 bases. The CDR3 is 13 amino acids. The germline CDR1 and CDR2 sequences are SGHTA and FQGNSA. The V end lost 5 bases, the J end lost 1 base, and 8 bases lay between the germline ends. This CDR3 reads CASSLQGNTEAFF. Written as DNA, the CDR3 is TGTGCCAGCAGCCTCCAGGGGAACACTGAAGCTTTCTTT.

V and J are TRBV18 and TRBJ2-3; the D is unclear. V lost 5 bases to trimming and J lost 2 bases, with 17 bases between them. The V gene's germline CDR1 is KGHSH and CDR2 LQKENI. This CDR3 is built from 16 residues. CDR3 nucleotide sequence: TGTGCCAGCTCAGCAAGTACCCCGGGTGACACAGATACGCAGTATTTT. Its protein is CASSASTPGDTDTQYF.

The J gene is TRBJ1-2, the V gene TRBV5-8; 10 bases match TRBD1. V lost 4 bases and J lost 8; bases outside the gene matches: 11. This CDR3 comprises 15 residues. In germline, CDR1 is SGHTS, CDR2 YDEGEE. The DNA of the CDR3 is TGTGCCAGCAGCCCACAGACAGGGGGCAGAGGAGGCTACACCTTC. Its protein is CASSPQTGGRGGYTF.

The chain is built from TRBV28 and TRBJ2-7, with 12 nucleotides matching TRBD1. Germline assignment: CDR1 MDHEN and CDR2 SYDVKM. The CDR3 sequence is 14 residues long. The junction had 5 bases not matched to a gene; V was cut back by 7 bases and J by 4 bases. The CDR3 is CASIGTGGPYEQYF. The CDR3 DNA is TGTGCCAGCATTGGGACAGGGGGCCCATACGAGCAGTACTTC.

The table lists this clone with a count of one. The chain is built from TRBV13 and TRBJ1-1; D ambiguous. Per the germline V gene, CDR1 is PRHDT and CDR2 is FYEKMQ (reference sequence). Trimming removed 5 bases at V and 6 bases at J, with 16 bases between. The CDR3 loop spans 14 amino acids. The CDR3 DNA follows: TGTGCCAGCAGCCTCGGTAACCTGAGGCCTGAAGCTTTCTTT. Residues: CASSLGNLRPEAFF.

The chain is built from TRBV6-5 and TRBJ2-7; TRBD1 matches at 12 bases. Trimming cost V 5 bases and J 3 bases; bases outside gene matches: 5. CDR3 length: 15 residues. CDR1 MNHEY and CDR2 SVGAGI come from the germline V gene. The DNA for the CDR3 is TGTGCCAGCAGTCCGGGACAGGGGGCATTCTACGAGCAGTACTTC. Its translation: CASSPGQGAFYEQYF.

The chain employs TRBV5-1 and TRBJ1-1, with D tentatively TRBD1 (5 bases). Germline CDR1 and CDR2: SGHRS and YFSETQ. The CDR3 is made up of 16 amino acids. The ends were cut back, 6 bases at V and 0 bases at J, with 18 bases in the middle. The CDR3 here is CASKTDDLFMNTEAFF. The CDR3 region has the DNA TGCGCCAGCAAGACAGACGATCTCTTCATGAACACTGAAGCTTTCTTT.

This chain connects TRBV6-5 to TRBJ1-1; TRBD1 agrees at 11 bases. Germline CDR1 and CDR2: MNHEY and SVGAGI. CDR3 size: 14 residues. The ends lost 6 bases at V and 5 bases at J; junction bases unmatched: 5. The CDR3 is CASRGQGGITEAFF. The DNA of the CDR3 is TGTGCCAGCAGGGGACAGGGGGGGATAACTGAAGCTTTCTTT.

V usage is TRBV30 and J usage is TRBJ2-4; 13 nucleotides align to TRBD2. The CDR3 runs 20 residues. The germline gives CDR1 GTSNPN, CDR2 SVGIG (reference sequence). V gave up 0 bases and J gave up 1 base; unmatched junction bases: 12. The CDR3 DNA reads TGTGCCTGGAGTGTAACTAGCGGGGGGGTGTGGAGGGCGGCCAAAAACATTCAGTACTTC. Encoded protein: CAWSVTSGGVWRAAKNIQYF.

The J gene is TRBJ1-1, the V gene TRBV5-1, with a tentative D call TRBD1 (6 bases). Trimming removed 6 bases at V and 4 bases at J, with 16 bases between. Germline V gene sequence: CDR1 SGHRS, CDR2 YFSETQ. CDR3 length equals 14 residues. CDR3 sequence reads: CASKKRQAVTEAFF. Written as DNA, the CDR3 is TGCGCCAGCAAAAAGCGACAGGCGGTCACTGAAGCTTTCTTT.

This chain connects TRBV9 to TRBJ1-2; D unresolved. Germline lookup yields CDR1 SGDLS and CDR2 YYNGEE. The V end was cut by 2 bases, the J end by 8 bases, with 13 bases between. The CDR3 length is 13 residues. DNA for the CDR3: TGTGCCAGCAGCGTTGCGGGTCCCGGAGGCTACACCTTC. Its protein product is CASSVAGPGGYTF.

The chain recombines TRBV12-5 with TRBJ2-1; the D gene is possibly TRBD1 (5 bases). V lost 3 bases and J 0 bases, leaving 9 bases between the germline ends. The CDR3 has 15 amino acids. Germline V CDR1 and CDR2: LGHNT, FRNRAP. This chain's CDR3 is CASGFGHSSYNEQFF. As DNA, the CDR3 is TGTGCTAGTGGTTTCGGACATAGCTCCTACAATGAGCAGTTCTTC.